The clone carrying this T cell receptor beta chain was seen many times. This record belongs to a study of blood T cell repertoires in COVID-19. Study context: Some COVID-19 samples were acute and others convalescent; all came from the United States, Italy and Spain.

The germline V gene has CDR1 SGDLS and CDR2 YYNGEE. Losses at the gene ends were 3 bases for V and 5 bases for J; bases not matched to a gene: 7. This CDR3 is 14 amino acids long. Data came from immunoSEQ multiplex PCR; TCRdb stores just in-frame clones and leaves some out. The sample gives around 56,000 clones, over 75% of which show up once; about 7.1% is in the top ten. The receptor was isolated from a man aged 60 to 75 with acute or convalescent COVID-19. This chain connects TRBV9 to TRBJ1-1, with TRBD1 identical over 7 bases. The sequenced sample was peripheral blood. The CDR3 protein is CASSGNRGRTEAFF. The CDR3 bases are TGTGCCAGCAGCGGAAACAGGGGAAGAACTGAAGCTTTCTTT.